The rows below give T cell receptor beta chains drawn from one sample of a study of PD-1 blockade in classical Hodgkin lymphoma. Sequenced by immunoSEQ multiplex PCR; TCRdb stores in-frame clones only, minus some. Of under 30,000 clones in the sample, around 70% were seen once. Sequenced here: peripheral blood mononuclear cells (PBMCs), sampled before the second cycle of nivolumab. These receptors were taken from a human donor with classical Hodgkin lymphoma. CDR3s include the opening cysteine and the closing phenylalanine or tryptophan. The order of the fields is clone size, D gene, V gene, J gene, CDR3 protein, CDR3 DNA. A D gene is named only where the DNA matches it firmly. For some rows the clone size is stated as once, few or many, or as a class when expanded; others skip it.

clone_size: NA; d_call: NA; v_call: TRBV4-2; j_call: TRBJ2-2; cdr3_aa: CASSQAGGELFF; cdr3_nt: TGTGCCAGCAGCCAAGCGGGCGGGGAGCTGTTTTTT
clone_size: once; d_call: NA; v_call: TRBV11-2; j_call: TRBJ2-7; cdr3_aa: CASSLRLLEQYF; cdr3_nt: TGTGCCAGCAGCTTAAGATTACTCGAGCAGTACTTC
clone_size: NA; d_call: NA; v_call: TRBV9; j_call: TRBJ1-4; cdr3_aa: CASSVGSTESEKLFF; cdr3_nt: TGTGCCAGCAGCGTAGGCAGTACAGAGAGTGAAAAACTGTTTTTT
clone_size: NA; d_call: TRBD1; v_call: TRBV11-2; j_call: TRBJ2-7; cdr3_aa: CASGMTGYEQYF; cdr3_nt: TGTGCCAGCGGCATGACAGGGTACGAGCAGTACTTC
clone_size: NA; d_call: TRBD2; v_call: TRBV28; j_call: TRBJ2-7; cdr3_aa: CASSPIAGGYYYEQYF; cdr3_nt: TGTGCCAGCAGTCCAATAGCGGGGGGGTACTACTACGAGCAGTACTTC
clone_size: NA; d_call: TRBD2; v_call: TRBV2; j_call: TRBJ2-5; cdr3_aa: CASSVSVGLAGGGETQYF; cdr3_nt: TGTGCCAGCAGCGTTTCGGTCGGACTAGCGGGGGGCGGGGAGACCCAGTACTTC
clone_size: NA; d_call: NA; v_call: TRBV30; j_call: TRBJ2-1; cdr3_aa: CAWSVTVVANEQFF; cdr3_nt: TGTGCCTGGAGTGTAACAGTGGTGGCCAATGAGCAGTTCTTC
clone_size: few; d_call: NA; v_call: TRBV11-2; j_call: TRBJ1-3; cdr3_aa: CASRDTEFSGNTIYF; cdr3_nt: TGTGCCAGCCGCGACACAGAATTTTCTGGAAACACCATATATTTT
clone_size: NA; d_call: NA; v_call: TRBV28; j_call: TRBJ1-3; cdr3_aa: CASSPPVDAGGNTIYF; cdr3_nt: TGTGCCAGCAGTCCCCCAGTGGACGCCGGTGGAAACACCATATATTTT
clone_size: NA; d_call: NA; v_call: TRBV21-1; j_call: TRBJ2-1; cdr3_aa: CASRVGRAVKDNEQFF; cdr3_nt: TGTGCCAGCAGGGTGGGGCGCGCAGTAAAGGACAATGAGCAGTTCTTC
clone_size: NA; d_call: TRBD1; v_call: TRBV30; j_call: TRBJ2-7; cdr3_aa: CAASWDSYEQYF; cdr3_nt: TGTGCTGCGTCATGGGACAGCTACGAGCAGTACTTC
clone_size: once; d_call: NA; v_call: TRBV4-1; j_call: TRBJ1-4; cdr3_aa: CASSQDAQDRTNEKLFF; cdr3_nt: TGCGCCAGCAGCCAAGATGCTCAGGACAGAACTAATGAAAAACTGTTTTTT
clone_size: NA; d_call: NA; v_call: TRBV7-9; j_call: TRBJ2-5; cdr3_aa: CASSLGALIQETQYF; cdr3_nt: TGTGCCAGCAGCTTAGGAGCCCTAATACAAGAGACCCAGTACTTC
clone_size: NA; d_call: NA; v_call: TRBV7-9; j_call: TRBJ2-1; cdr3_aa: CASSLREAPGEQFF; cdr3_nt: TGTGCCAGCAGCTTGCGTGAGGCCCCCGGTGAGCAGTTCTTC
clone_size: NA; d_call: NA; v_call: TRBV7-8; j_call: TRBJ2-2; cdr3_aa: CASSSPWAGVGTIPGELFF; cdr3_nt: TGTGCCAGCAGCTCCCCGTGGGCAGGGGTGGGGACCATCCCCGGGGAGCTGTTTTTT
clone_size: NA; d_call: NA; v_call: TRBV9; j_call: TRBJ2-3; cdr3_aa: CASSVEGLGDTQYF; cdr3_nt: TGTGCCAGCAGCGTAGAGGGCCTTGGAGATACGCAGTATTTT
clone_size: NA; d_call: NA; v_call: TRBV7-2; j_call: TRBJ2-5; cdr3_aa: CASSLVQDRQETQYF; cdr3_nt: TGTGCCAGCAGCTTAGTTCAGGACAGACAAGAGACCCAGTACTTC
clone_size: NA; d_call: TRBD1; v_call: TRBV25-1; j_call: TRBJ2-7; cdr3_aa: CASSESQGMRYEQYF; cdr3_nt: TGTGCCAGCAGTGAATCACAGGGGATGCGCTACGAGCAGTACTTC
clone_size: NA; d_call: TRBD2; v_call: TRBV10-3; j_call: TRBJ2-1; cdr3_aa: CAISGGDPEDEQFF; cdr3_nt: TGTGCCATCTCGGGGGGGGACCCGGAGGATGAGCAGTTCTTC
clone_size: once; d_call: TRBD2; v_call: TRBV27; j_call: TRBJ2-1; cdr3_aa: CASSLGTTDNEQFF; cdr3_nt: TGTGCCAGCAGTTTAGGGACTACTGACAATGAGCAGTTCTTC
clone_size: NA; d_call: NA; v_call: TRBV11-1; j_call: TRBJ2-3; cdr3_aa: CASSLVGDTQYF; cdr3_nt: TGTGCCAGCAGCTTAGTAGGCGATACGCAGTATTTT
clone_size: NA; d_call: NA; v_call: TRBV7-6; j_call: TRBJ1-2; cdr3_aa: CASSAQDGVNYGYTF; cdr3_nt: TGTGCCAGCAGCGCACAGGACGGTGTTAACTATGGCTACACCTTC
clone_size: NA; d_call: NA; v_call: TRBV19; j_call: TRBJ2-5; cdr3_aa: CASSIGRGFQETQYF; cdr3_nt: TGTGCCAGTAGTATCGGAAGAGGATTCCAAGAGACCCAGTACTTC
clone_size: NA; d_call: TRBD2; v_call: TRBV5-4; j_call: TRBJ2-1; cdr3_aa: CASSFRTSGGAEQFF; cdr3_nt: TGTGCCAGCAGCTTCAGGACTAGCGGGGGGGCAGAGCAGTTCTTC
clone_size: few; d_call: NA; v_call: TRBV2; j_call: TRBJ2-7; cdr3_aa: CASNLGRTSYEQYF; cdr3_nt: TGTGCCAGCAATTTGGGTCGCACTTCCTACGAGCAGTACTTC
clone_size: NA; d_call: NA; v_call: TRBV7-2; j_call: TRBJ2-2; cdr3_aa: CASSPKEVGELFF; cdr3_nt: TGTGCCAGCAGCCCCAAGGAGGTGGGGGAGCTGTTTTTT
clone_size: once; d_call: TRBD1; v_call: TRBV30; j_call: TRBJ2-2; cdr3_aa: CAWGDRGAGAGELFF; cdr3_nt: TGTGCCTGGGGGGACAGGGGTGCCGGAGCCGGGGAGCTGTTTTTT
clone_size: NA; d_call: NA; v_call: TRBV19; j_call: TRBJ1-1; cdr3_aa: CASISRGRVEAFF; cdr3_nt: TGTGCCAGTATCTCGCGAGGAAGAGTAGAAGCTTTCTTT
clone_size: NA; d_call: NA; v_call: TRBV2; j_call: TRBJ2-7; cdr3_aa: CASSEKGIGDEQYF; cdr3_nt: TGTGCCAGCAGTGAGAAGGGCATCGGGGACGAGCAGTACTTC
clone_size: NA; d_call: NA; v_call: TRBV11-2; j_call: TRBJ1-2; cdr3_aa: CASSLSRLVTYGYTF; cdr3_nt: TGTGCCAGCAGCTTAAGTCGGTTGGTCACCTATGGCTACACCTTC
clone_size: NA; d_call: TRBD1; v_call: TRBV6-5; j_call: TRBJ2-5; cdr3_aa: CASSYGTGQETQYF; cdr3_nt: TGTGCCAGCAGTTACGGGACAGGGCAAGAGACCCAGTACTTC
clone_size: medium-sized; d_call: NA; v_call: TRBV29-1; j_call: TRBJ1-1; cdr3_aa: CSVEMSARPEAFF; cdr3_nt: TGCAGCGTTGAAATGTCGGCCAGACCGGAAGCTTTCTTT
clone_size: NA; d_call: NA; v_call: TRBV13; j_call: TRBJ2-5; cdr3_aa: CASRPQGFQETQYF; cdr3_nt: TGTGCCAGCAGACCGCAGGGATTCCAAGAGACCCAGTACTTC
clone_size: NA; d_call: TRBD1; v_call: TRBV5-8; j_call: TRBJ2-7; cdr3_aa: CASKVEQGGFEQYF; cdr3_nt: TGTGCCAGCAAGGTCGAACAGGGGGGTTTCGAGCAGTACTTC
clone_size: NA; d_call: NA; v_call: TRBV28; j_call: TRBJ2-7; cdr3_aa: CASSLEPGEFSYEQYF; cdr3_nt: TGTGCCAGCAGTTTAGAACCCGGTGAGTTCTCCTACGAGCAGTACTTC
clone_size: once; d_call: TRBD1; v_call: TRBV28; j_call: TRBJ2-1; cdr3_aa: CASSLFEDREDNEQFF; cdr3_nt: TGTGCCAGCAGTTTATTTGAGGACAGGGAAGACAATGAGCAGTTCTTC
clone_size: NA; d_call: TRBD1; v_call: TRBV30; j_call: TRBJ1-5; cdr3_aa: CAWSTQGGSNQPQHF; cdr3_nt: TGTGCCTGGAGTACCCAGGGGGGTTCCAATCAGCCCCAGCATTTT
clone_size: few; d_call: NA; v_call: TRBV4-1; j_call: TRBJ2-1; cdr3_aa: CASSQDPGAGEQFF; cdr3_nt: TGCGCCAGCAGCCAAGATCCGGGGGCCGGTGAGCAGTTCTTC
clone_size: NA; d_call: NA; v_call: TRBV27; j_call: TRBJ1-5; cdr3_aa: CASSWAFGSNQPQHF; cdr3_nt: TGTGCCAGCAGTTGGGCGTTTGGCAGCAATCAGCCCCAGCATTTT
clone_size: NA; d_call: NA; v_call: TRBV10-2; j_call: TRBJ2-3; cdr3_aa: CASSEWATDTQYF; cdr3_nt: TGCGCCAGCAGTGAGTGGGCCACAGATACGCAGTATTTT
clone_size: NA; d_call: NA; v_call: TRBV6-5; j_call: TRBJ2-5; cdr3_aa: CASSYSVGWETQYF; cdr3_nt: TGTGCCAGCAGTTACTCGGTGGGCTGGGAGACCCAGTACTTC
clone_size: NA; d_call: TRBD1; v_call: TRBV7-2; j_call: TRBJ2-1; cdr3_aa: CATGGADNEQFF; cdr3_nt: TGTGCCACAGGGGGCGCGGACAATGAGCAGTTCTTC
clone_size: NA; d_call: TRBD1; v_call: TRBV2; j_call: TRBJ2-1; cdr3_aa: CASSEDRGGGYEQFF; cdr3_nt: TGTGCCAGCAGCGAGGACAGGGGGGGTGGCTATGAGCAGTTCTTC
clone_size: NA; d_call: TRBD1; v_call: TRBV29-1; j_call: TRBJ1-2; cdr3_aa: CSVGDRPGGYGYTF; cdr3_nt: TGCAGCGTTGGGGACAGGCCCGGGGGATATGGCTACACCTTC
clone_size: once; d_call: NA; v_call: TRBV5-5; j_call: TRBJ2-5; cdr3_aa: CASSLAREETQYF; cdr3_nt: TGTGCCAGCAGCTTGGCCAGGGAAGAGACCCAGTACTTC
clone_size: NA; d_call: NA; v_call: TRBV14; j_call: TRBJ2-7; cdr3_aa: CASSQDTRLLYEQYF; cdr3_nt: TGTGCCAGCAGCCAAGACACTAGACTCCTCTACGAGCAGTACTTC
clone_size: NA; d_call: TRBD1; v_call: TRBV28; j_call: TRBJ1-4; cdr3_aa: CASSTRQGWEKLFF; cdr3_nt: TGTGCCAGCAGTACCCGACAGGGGTGGGAAAAACTGTTTTTT
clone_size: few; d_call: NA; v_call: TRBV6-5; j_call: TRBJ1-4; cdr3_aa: CASRERDISAKLFF; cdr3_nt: TGTGCCAGCAGGGAAAGGGACATTTCGGCAAAACTGTTTTTT